This passage covers 22 T cell receptor beta chains from one sample sequenced in a study of OX40 agonist ivuxolimab in advanced cancers. The data were produced by immunoSEQ multiplex PCR, yet TCRdb's version contains in-frame clones alone and is incomplete. The sample gives about 99,000 clones, roughly 95% of which show up once; 2% is in the top ten. The sample here was CD4+ or CD8+ T cells sorted from blood, taken in a trial of the OX40 agonist ivuxolimab. The receptors shown here come from an adult with an advanced solid tumor such as melanoma, head and neck, liver or kidney cancer.

This chain joins TRBV9 and TRBJ2-1; 13 bases agree with TRBD2. Germline V gives CDR1 SGDLS, CDR2 YYNGEE. This CDR3 region has 19 residues. V shed 3 bases and J 0 bases; nucleotides not matched to a gene: 9. This CDR3 is CASSGLAGGIASSYNEQFF. The DNA for the CDR3 is TGTGCCAGCAGCGGACTAGCGGGAGGTATTGCGAGCTCCTACAATGAGCAGTTCTTC. Using reference TRBV9 and TRBJ2-1 for the parts outside the CDR3, the full variable domain is DSGVTQTPKHLITATGQRVTLRCSPRSGDLSVYWYQQSLDQGLQFLIQYYNGEERAKGNILERFSAQQFPDLHSELNLSSLELGDSALYFCASSGLAGGIASSYNEQFFGPGTRLTVL.

The chain uses TRBV19 and TRBJ1-5; possibly TRBD1 for D (6 bases). Germline V lookup: CDR1 LNHDA, CDR2 SQIVND (reference sequence). CDR3 length: 12 residues. The CDR3 sequence: CAGGGSSETVHF. In DNA form, the CDR3 reads TGTGCAGGGGGGGGCTCTTCAGAAACCGTCCATTTT.

The chain combines TRBV27 with TRBJ1-4, with D hard to call. Germline lookup yields CDR1 MNHEY and CDR2 SMNVEV (reference sequence). V was clipped by 2 bases and J by 5 bases, with 12 bases between them. This CDR3 comprises 15 residues. CDR3 sequence reads: CASSLAARGNEKLFF. CDR3 bases: TGTGCCAGCAGTTTAGCCGCCCGAGGGAATGAAAAACTGTTTTTT.

This clone has a single count. V is TRBV15 and J is TRBJ2-7, with 13 bases lining up with TRBD2. Germline loops: CDR1 LNHNV, CDR2 YYDKDF (reference sequence). The CDR3 totals 15 residues. J gave up 4 bases and V 2 bases, and 2 bases lay outside the gene matches. The CDR3 DNA reads TGTGCCACCAGCAGACGGACTAGCGGGAGTTACGAGCAGTACTTC. Encoded protein: CATSRRTSGSYEQYF. Based on the CDR3 plus reference TRBV15 and TRBJ2-7, the full variable domain is DAMVIQNPRYQVTQFGKPVTLSCSQTLNHNVMYWYQQKSSQAPKLLFHYYDKDFNNEADTPDNFQSRRPNTSFCFLDIRSPGLGDTAMYLCATSRRTSGSYEQYFGPGTRLTVT.

DNA for the CDR3: TGCGCCAGCAGCCAAGATCTTGCAGGAGGGTTGAACTATGGCTACACCTTC. The encoded protein is CASSQDLAGGLNYGYTF. V and J are TRBV4-1 and TRBJ1-2; D remains ambiguous. The CDR3 is 17 residues long. Trimming pared 0 bases from V and 2 bases from J, leaving 16 bases between. Germline CDR1 reads MGHRA; CDR2 reads YSYEKL.

The CDR3 is CASRPSAGGNYGYTF. The CDR3 DNA reads as TGTGCCAGCAGACCCTCGGCGGGGGGTAACTATGGCTACACCTTC. This chain uses TRBV27 with TRBJ1-2, with D possibly TRBD1 on 5 matching bases. V was pared by 6 bases and J by 1 base, with 15 bases between. There are 15 residues in the CDR3. Germline V gene sequence: CDR1 MNHEY, CDR2 SMNVEV (reference sequence).

This chain joins TRBV9 and TRBJ2-2, with D unclear. The CDR3 length is 14 residues. CDR1 and CDR2 (germline): SGDLS, YYNGEE. V lost 1 base to trimming and J lost 4 bases, with 8 bases between them. DNA of the CDR3: TGTGCCAGCAGCGTAAGCGTCCCCACCGGGGAGCTGTTTTTT. Protein sequence: CASSVSVPTGELFF. Drawing the rest from reference TRBV9 and TRBJ2-2, the complete variable domain is DSGVTQTPKHLITATGQRVTLRCSPRSGDLSVYWYQQSLDQGLQFLIQYYNGEERAKGNILERFSAQQFPDLHSELNLSSLELGDSALYFCASSVSVPTGELFFGEGSRLTVL.

This clone was seen once. This rearrangement joins TRBV14 to TRBJ2-5; possibly TRBD2 for D (6 bases). The germline gives CDR1 SGHDN, CDR2 FVKESK. The V gene lost 3 bases and the J gene lost 10 bases, with 15 bases spanning the gap. This CDR3 is built from 13 residues. This CDR3 is CASSQDPSVSQYF. CDR3 nucleotides: TGTGCCAGCAGCCAGGATCCTAGCGTCAGCCAGTACTTC.

The rearrangement joins TRBV28 to TRBJ2-3; D is tentatively TRBD1 or TRBD2 (5 bases each). Germline V gives CDR1 MDHEN, CDR2 SYDVKM. The V end was cut by 1 base, the J end by 3 bases, with 11 bases between. The CDR3 contains 15 residues. The CDR3 DNA sequence: TGTGCCAGCAGTTTATTTGAGGGACCTACAGATACGCAGTATTTT. Amino acids: CASSLFEGPTDTQYF. Variable domain in full (rest from reference TRBV28 and TRBJ2-3): DVKVTQSSRYLVKRTGEKVFLECVQDMDHENMFWYRQDPGLGLRLIYFSYDVKMKEKGDIPEGYSVSREKKERFSLILESASTNQTSMYLCASSLFEGPTDTQYFGPGTRLTVL.

This sequence joins TRBV29-1 and TRBJ2-2; TRBD1 matches 9 bases. The CDR3 runs 18 residues. From germline, CDR1 is SQVTM and CDR2 ANQGSEA. Trimming at V came to 2 bases and at J to 3 bases, leaving 13 bases not matched to a gene. In nucleotides, the CDR3 is TGCAGCGTTGAAACCGGGACAGGGACGTTTGCGGACACCGGGGAGCTGTTTTTT. Protein sequence: CSVETGTGTFADTGELFF.

The gene calls are TRBV27 and TRBJ2-1; either TRBD1 or TRBD2 may fit D (5 bases each). This CDR3 is 16 amino acids long. V lost 2 bases to trimming and J lost 5 bases, with 16 bases between them. CDR1 MNHEY and CDR2 SMNVEV come from the germline V gene (reference sequence). The CDR3 sequence: CASSLRGVSENNEQFF. In nucleotides, the CDR3 is TGTGCCAGCAGTTTAAGGGGAGTTTCGGAGAACAATGAGCAGTTCTTC.

The gene calls are TRBV29-1 and TRBJ2-5; D remains unclear. This CDR3 region has 13 residues. The V gene lost 0 bases and the J gene lost 5 bases, with 10 bases spanning the gap. In germline, CDR1 is SQVTM, CDR2 ANQGSEA. For the CDR3, the DNA is TGCAGCGTTGAAGATCTCCCCCAGGAGACCCAGTACTTC. Its protein is CSVEDLPQETQYF.

The V and J genes are TRBV30 and TRBJ2-2, with D possibly called TRBD1 or TRBD2 (5 bases each). The CDR3 contains 12 residues. From germline, CDR1 is GTSNPN and CDR2 SVGIG (reference sequence). Trimming took off 2 bases at V and 7 bases at J, with 8 bases between the two ends. In nucleotides, the CDR3 is TGTGCCTGGAGTATGGGGGACGGGGAGCTGTTTTTT. It specifies CAWSMGDGELFF. Looking up the rest from reference TRBV30 and TRBJ2-2 gives the full variable domain: SQTIHQWPATLVQPVGSPLSLECTVEGTSNPNLYWYRQAAGRGLQLLFYSVGIGQISSEVPQNLSASRPQDRQFILSSKKLLLSDSGFYLCAWSMGDGELFFGEGSRLTVL.

This chain connects TRBV28 to TRBJ1-1; no clear D gene. Germline V gene lookup returns CDR1 MDHEN and CDR2 SYDVKM. V was shortened by 3 bases and J by 2 bases, with 4 bases between the two germline ends. The CDR3 is 12 amino acids. The CDR3: CASSLSNTEAFF. CDR3 bases: TGTGCCAGCAGTTTGTCCAACACTGAAGCTTTCTTT.

This clone came up once. J is TRBJ2-2 and V is TRBV14; D possibly corresponds to TRBD1 (5 bases). Germline V gives CDR1 SGHDN, CDR2 FVKESK. Trimming shortened V by 4 bases and J by 0 bases, and 12 bases separated the two germline ends. CDR3 length: 16 residues. The CDR3: CASSPDTYSNTGELFF. The CDR3 nucleotides read TGTGCCAGCAGCCCGGACACCTATTCGAACACCGGGGAGCTGTTTTTT. Full variable domain (missing parts from reference TRBV14 and TRBJ2-2): EAGVTQFPSHSVIEKGQTVTLRCDPISGHDNLYWYRRVMGKEIKFLLHFVKESKQDESGMPNNRFLAERTGGTYSTLKVQPAELEDSGVYFCASSPDTYSNTGELFFGEGSRLTVL.

The rearrangement uses TRBV4-2 and TRBJ1-1; no clear D. The CDR3 is made up of 15 amino acids. V lost 0 bases, J lost 1 base, and 9 bases lay in between. Germline V CDR1 and CDR2: LGHNA, YNFKEQ. CDR3 loop: CASSQEEAGNTEAFF. DNA of the CDR3: TGTGCCAGCAGCCAAGAGGAGGCAGGGAACACTGAAGCTTTCTTT.

The table lists this clone with a few counts. J is TRBJ2-1 and V is TRBV7-6, with TRBD2 as a possible D gene (5 bases). CDR3 length: 14 amino acids. V lost 5 bases and J 3 bases, leaving 11 bases between the germline ends. CDR1 SGHVS and CDR2 FNYEAQ come from the germline V gene. The CDR3 sequence is CASSEGGFYNEQFF. CDR3 DNA sequence: TGTGCCAGCAGCGAGGGCGGATTCTACAATGAGCAGTTCTTC. The complete variable domain, with remaining parts taken from reference TRBV7-6 and TRBJ2-1, reads GAGVSQSPRYKVTKRGQDVALRCDPISGHVSLYWYRQALGQGPEFLTYFNYEAQQDKSGLPNDRFSAERPEGSISTLTIQRTEQRDSAMYRCASSEGGFYNEQFFGPGTRLTVL.

The V gene is TRBV9, the J gene TRBJ2-5, with 10 bases identical to TRBD1. The better agreement between TRBJ2-7 and the DNA end casts doubt on the J call. CDR1 and CDR2 (germline): SGDLS, YYNGEE. The CDR3 runs to 14 residues. In DNA, the CDR3 is TGTGCCAGCAGCCCCGGACAGGGGGACTACGAGCAGTACTTC. It translates to CASSPGQGDYEQYF.

This chain connects TRBV4-3 to TRBJ2-7; TRBD2 matches at 9 bases. The germline CDR1 and CDR2 sequences are LGHNA and YSLEER. The CDR3 is 15 residues long. With 0 bases clipped from V and 4 bases from J, the junction kept 4 bases outside the gene matches. Here the CDR3 DNA reads TGCGCCAGCAGCCAAGAGCGGGAGGGCCTTTACGAGCAGTACTTC. It is translated as CASSQEREGLYEQYF.

The chain combines TRBV28 with TRBJ1-2; no reliable D call. Germline V lookup: CDR1 MDHEN, CDR2 SYDVKM. V lost 7 bases and J 8 bases, leaving 11 bases between the germline ends. CDR3 length: 11 residues. The CDR3: CASITGEGYTF. CDR3 in DNA: TGTGCCAGCATCACGGGTGAGGGCTACACCTTC.

The chain employs TRBV29-1 and TRBJ1-4, with unresolved D. Looked up from germline, CDR1 is SQVTM and CDR2 is ANQGSEA. The CDR3 loop spans 14 amino acids. V was pared by 6 bases and J by 0 bases, with 11 bases between. The CDR3 nucleotides are TGCAGCGTCGGACGGACTGCAACTAATGAAAAACTGTTTTTT. Residues: CSVGRTATNEKLFF.

For the CDR3, the DNA is TGTGCCAGCAGCGTAGTGCGGGAAAGCACAGATACGCAGTATTTT. Residues: CASSVVRESTDTQYF. The chain carries TRBV9 and TRBJ2-3; D perhaps matches TRBD2 (6 bases). Germline values: CDR1 SGDLS, CDR2 YYNGEE. The V end was cut by 0 bases, the J end by 0 bases, with 8 bases between. CDR3 size: 15 residues.